This TCR beta chain derives from a study of T cell repertoires in cytomegalovirus infection. Background on the study: Indicated by public TCR beta signatures were CMV infection and matching HLA type. Findings and limits, study-wide: Predominance within the ex vivo response was attributable to HLA-C-restricted CMV-specific TCR beta clonotypes.

TCRdb re-analysed the reads in MiXCR, keeping a single row per CDR3 protein. The repertoire holds about 320,000 distinct CDR3 sequences, with 8% to 9.5% as singletons. Worth noting for this clonotype: What it binds is not known.

Per the germline V gene, CDR1 is DFQATT and CDR2 is SNEGSKA (reference sequence). This CDR3 contains 13 residues. V dropped 3 bases and J dropped 1 base, with 10 bases sitting between them. The sample comprised PBMCs. The source of this sequence is a human donor in good health (CMV status not recorded). Some clones in this sample may be carry-over from other donors' samples. The genes are TRBV20-1 and TRBJ2-7, with D perhaps matching TRBD2 (6 bases). The chain's CDR3 is CSARGRGSYEQYF. CDR3 bases: TGCAGTGCTAGGGGGCGGGGATCCTACGAGCAGTACTTC.